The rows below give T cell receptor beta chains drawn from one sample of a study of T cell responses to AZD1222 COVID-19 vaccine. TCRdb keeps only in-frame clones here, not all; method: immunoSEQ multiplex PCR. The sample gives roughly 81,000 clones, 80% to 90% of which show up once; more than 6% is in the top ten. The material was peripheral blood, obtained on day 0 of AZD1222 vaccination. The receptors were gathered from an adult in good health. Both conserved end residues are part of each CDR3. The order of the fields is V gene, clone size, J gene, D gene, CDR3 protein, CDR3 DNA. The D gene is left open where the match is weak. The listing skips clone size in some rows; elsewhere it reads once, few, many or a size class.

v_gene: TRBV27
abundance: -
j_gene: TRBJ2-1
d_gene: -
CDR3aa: CASSPGAGPGSEQFF
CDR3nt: TGTGCCAGCAGTCCCGGGGCGGGTCCCGGGAGTGAGCAGTTCTTC

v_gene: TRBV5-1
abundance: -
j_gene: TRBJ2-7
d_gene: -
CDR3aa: CASSAAAGGYEQYF
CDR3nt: TGCGCCAGCAGCGCAGCTGCCGGGGGCTACGAGCAGTACTTC

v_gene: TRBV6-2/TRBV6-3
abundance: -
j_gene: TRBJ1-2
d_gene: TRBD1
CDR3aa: CASSQQGPGYTF
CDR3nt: TGTGCCAGCAGTCAACAGGGGCCTGGCTACACCTTC

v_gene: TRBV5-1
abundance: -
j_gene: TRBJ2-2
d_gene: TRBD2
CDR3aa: CASSLFSGGANTGELFF
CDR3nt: TGCGCCAGCAGCTTGTTTAGCGGGGGTGCGAACACCGGGGAGCTGTTTTTT

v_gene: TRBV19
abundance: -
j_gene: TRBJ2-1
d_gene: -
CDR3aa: CASSTTGPFYNEQFF
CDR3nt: TGTGCCAGTAGTACCACAGGGCCCTTCTACAATGAGCAGTTCTTC

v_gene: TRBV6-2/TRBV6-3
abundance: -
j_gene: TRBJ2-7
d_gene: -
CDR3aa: CASSPSLNQQYF
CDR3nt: TGTGCCAGCAGTCCCTCTCTTAACCAGCAGTACTTC

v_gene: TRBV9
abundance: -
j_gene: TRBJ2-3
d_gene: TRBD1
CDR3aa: CASSVVTGGLDTQYF
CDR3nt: TGTGCCAGCAGCGTAGTGACAGGGGGTCTCGATACGCAGTATTTT

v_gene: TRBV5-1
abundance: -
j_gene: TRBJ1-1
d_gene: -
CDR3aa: CASSLIGNTEAFF
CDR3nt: TGCGCCAGCAGCCTTATTGGGAACACTGAAGCTTTCTTT

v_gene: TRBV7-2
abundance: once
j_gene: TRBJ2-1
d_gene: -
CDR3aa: CASSLGRGSYNEQFF
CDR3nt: TGTGCCAGCAGCTTAGGTCGGGGCTCCTACAATGAGCAGTTCTTC

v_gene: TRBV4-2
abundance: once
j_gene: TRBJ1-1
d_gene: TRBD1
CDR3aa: CASSSTGVNTEAFF
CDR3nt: TGTGCCAGCAGCTCGACAGGGGTTAACACTGAAGCTTTCTTT

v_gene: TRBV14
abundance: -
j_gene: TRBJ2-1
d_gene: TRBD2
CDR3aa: CASSHLAGAYNEQFF
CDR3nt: TGTGCCAGCAGCCATTTAGCGGGAGCCTACAATGAGCAGTTCTTC

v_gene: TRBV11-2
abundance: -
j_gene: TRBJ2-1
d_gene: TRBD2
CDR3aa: CASSLVWKSGSGAYNEQFF
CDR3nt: TGTGCCAGCAGCTTAGTCTGGAAAAGCGGGAGTGGGGCCTACAATGAGCAGTTCTTC

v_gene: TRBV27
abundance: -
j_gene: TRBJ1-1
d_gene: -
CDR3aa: CASKEDFGTEAFF
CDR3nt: TGTGCCAGCAAGGAAGACTTTGGCACTGAAGCTTTCTTT

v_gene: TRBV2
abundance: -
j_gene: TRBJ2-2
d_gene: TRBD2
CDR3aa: CASSGTSSTGELFF
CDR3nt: TGTGCCAGCAGTGGGACTAGCAGCACCGGGGAGCTGTTTTTT

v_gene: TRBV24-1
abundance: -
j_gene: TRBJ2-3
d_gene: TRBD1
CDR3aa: CATSDSGQVWTQYF
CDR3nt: TGTGCCACCAGTGATTCGGGACAGGTGTGGACGCAGTATTTT

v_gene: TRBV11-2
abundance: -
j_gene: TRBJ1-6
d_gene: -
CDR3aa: CASSLLGRGNSPLHF
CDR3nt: TGTGCCAGCAGCTTATTGGGCAGGGGAAATTCACCCCTCCACTTT

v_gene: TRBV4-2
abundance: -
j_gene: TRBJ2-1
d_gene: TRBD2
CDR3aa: CASSQELAGVKVRFF
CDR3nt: TGTGCCAGCAGCCAAGAACTAGCGGGAGTCAAGGTTCGGTTCTTC

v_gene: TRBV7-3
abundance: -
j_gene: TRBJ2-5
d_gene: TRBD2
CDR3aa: CASSMGTSTETQYF
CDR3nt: TGTGCCAGCAGCATGGGGACTAGCACTGAGACCCAGTACTTC

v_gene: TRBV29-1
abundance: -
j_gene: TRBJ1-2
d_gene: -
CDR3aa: CSVDRGIGNYGYTF
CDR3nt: TGCAGCGTTGATCGGGGGATTGGGAACTATGGCTACACCTTC

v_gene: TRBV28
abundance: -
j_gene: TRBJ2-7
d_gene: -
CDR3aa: CASSLRDLLIKRQYF
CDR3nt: TGTGCCAGCAGTTTACGGGACCTCCTCATAAAAAGGCAGTACTTC

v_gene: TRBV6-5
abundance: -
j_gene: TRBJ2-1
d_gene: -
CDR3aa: CASSYGDMGYNEQFF
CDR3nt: TGTGCCAGCAGTTACGGGGACATGGGATACAATGAGCAGTTCTTC

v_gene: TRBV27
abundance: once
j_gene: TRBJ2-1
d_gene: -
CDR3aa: CASRLTRGSYNEQFF
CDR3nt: TGTGCCAGCAGGCTTACTAGGGGCTCCTACAATGAGCAGTTCTTC

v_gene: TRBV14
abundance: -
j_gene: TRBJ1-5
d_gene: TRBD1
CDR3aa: CASSQGGTDNQPQHF
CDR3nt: TGTGCCAGCAGCCAAGGAGGGACAGACAATCAGCCCCAGCATTTT

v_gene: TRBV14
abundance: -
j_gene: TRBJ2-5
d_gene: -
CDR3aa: CASSQARKPWDGAQYF
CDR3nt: TGTGCCAGCAGCCAAGCCAGAAAGCCCTGGGACGGGGCCCAGTACTTC

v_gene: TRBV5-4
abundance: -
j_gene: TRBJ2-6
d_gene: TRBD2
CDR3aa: CASSFSGRTRANVLTF
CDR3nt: TGTGCCAGCAGCTTTAGCGGGAGGACGAGGGCCAACGTCCTGACTTTC

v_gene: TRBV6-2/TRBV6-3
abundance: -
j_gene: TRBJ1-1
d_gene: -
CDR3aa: CASSYLGRANTEAFF
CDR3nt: TGTGCCAGCAGTTACCTTGGCAGGGCGAACACTGAAGCTTTCTTT

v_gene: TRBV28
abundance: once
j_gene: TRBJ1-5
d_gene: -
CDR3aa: CASSLRAQHQPQHF
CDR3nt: TGTGCCAGCAGTTTAAGGGCCCAACATCAGCCCCAGCATTTT

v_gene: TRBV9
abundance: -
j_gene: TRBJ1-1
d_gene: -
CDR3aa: CASSATPRQEAFF
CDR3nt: TGTGCCAGCAGCGCGACGCCGCGCCAGGAAGCTTTCTTT

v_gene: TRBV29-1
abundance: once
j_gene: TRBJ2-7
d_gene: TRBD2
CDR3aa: CSVGTSGNYGQYF
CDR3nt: TGCAGCGTGGGGACTAGCGGGAACTACGGACAGTACTTC

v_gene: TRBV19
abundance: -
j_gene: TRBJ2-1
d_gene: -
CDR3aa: CASTIRSANNEQFF
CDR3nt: TGTGCCAGTACCATTCGGAGCGCGAACAATGAGCAGTTCTTC

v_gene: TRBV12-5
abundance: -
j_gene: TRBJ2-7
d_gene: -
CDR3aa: CASGPYYPPYEQYF
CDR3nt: TGTGCTAGTGGCCCCTACTATCCCCCCTACGAGCAGTACTTC

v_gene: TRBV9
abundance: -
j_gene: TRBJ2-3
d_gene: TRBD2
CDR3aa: CASTQYSGRAGDTQYF
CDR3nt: TGTGCCAGCACCCAATATAGCGGGAGGGCTGGCGATACGCAGTATTTT

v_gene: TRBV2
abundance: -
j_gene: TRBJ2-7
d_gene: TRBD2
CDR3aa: CASTQGSGSYEQYF
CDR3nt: TGTGCCAGCACCCAGGGTAGCGGGAGTTACGAGCAGTACTTC

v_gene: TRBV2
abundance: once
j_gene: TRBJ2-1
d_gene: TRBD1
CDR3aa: CASSSQGAYNEQFF
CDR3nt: TGTGCCAGCAGTTCGCAGGGGGCCTACAATGAGCAGTTCTTC

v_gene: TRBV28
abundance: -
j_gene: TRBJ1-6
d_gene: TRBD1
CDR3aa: CASVRGGQGAYSPLHF
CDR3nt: TGTGCCAGCGTTAGAGGCGGGCAGGGGGCTTATTCACCCCTCCACTTT

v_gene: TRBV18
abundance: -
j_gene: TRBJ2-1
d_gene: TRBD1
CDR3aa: CASSPPGQVYNEQFF
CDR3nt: TGTGCCAGCTCACCACCGGGACAGGTCTACAATGAGCAGTTCTTC

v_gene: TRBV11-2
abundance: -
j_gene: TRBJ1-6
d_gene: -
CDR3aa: CASSLAGALNSPLHF
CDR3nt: TGTGCCAGCAGCCTAGCCGGGGCACTTAATTCACCCCTCCACTTT

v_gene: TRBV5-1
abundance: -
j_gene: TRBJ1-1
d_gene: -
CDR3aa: CASTLRGTEAFF
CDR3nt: TGCGCCAGCACCCTCCGGGGCACTGAAGCTTTCTTT

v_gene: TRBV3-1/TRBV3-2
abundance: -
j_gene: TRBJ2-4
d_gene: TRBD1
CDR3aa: CASSPTGGASNIQYF
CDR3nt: TGTGCCAGCAGCCCCACAGGGGGCGCTTCAAACATTCAGTACTTC

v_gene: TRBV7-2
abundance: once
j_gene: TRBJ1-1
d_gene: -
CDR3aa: CASSLFPENTEAFF
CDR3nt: TGTGCCAGCAGCTTATTTCCAGAGAACACTGAAGCTTTCTTT

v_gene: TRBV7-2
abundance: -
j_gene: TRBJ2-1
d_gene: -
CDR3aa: CASSLFSQMPNEQFF
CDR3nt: TGTGCCAGCAGCTTGTTTTCACAGATGCCGAATGAGCAGTTCTTC

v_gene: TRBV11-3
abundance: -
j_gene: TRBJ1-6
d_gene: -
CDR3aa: CASTPGDNSPLHF
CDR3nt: TGTGCCAGCACCCCCGGAGATAATTCACCCCTCCACTTT

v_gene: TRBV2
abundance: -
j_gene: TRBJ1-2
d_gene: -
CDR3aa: CASSVVQAYNGYTF
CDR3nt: TGTGCCAGCAGTGTGGTGCAGGCATACAATGGCTACACCTTC

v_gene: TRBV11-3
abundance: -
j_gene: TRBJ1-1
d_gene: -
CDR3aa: CASSFEGGNTEAFF
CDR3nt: TGTGCCAGCAGCTTTGAGGGTGGCAACACTGAAGCTTTCTTT

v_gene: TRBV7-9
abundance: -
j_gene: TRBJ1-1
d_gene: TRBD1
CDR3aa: CASSLALGGEAFF
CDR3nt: TGTGCCAGCAGCTTAGCGCTAGGGGGCGAAGCTTTCTTT

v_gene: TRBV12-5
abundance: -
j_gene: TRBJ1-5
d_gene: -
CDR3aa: CASGIGLDRANQPQHF
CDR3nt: TGTGCTAGTGGTATTGGACTGGACAGAGCCAATCAGCCCCAGCATTTT

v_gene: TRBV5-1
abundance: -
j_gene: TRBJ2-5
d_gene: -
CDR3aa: CASSLDTQETQYF
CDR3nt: TGCGCCAGCAGCTTGGACACTCAAGAGACCCAGTACTTC

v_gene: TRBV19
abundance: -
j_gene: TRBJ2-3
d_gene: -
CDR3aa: CASSIGTDTQYF
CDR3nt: TGTGCCAGTAGTATCGGCACAGATACGCAGTATTTT

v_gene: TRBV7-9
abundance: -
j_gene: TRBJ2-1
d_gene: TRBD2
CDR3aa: CASSLRTSRSYNEQFF
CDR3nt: TGTGCCAGCAGCTTAAGGACTAGCAGGTCCTACAATGAGCAGTTCTTC

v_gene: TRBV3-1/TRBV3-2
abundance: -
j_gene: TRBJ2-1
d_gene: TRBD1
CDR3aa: CASSPGTVYNEQFF
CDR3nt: TGTGCCAGCAGCCCCGGGACAGTATACAATGAGCAGTTCTTC

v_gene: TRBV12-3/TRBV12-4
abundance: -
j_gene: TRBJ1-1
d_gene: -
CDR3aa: CASRPGYTEAFF
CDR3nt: TGTGCCAGCCGACCAGGGTACACTGAAGCTTTCTTT

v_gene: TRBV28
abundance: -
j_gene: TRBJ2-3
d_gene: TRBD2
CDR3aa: CASSFRLAGITDTQYF
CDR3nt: TGTGCCAGCAGTTTCCGACTAGCGGGGATCACAGATACGCAGTATTTT

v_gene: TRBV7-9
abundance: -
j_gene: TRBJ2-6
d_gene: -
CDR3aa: CASSPYPTGANVLTF
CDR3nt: TGTGCCAGCAGCCCATACCCTACTGGGGCCAACGTCCTGACTTTC

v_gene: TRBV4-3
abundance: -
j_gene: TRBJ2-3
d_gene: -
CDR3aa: CASSQEHMGTLGPDTQYF
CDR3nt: TGCGCCAGCAGCCAAGAACATATGGGAACCCTAGGTCCGGATACGCAGTATTTT

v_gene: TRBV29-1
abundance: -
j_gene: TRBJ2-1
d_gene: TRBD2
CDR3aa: CSHSGKGSYNEQFF
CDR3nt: TGCAGCCATAGCGGGAAAGGCTCCTACAATGAGCAGTTCTTC

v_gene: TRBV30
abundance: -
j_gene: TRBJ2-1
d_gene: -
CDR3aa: CAWKESYNEQFF
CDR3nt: TGTGCCTGGAAAGAGAGCTACAATGAGCAGTTCTTC

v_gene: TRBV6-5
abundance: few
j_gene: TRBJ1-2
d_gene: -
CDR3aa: CASSYSMGADYGYTF
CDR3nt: TGTGCCAGCAGTTACTCGATGGGGGCCGACTATGGCTACACCTTC

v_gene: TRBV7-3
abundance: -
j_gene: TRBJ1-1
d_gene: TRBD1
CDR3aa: CASSSGQGLNTEAFF
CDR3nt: TGTGCCAGCAGCTCGGGACAGGGCTTGAACACTGAAGCTTTCTTT

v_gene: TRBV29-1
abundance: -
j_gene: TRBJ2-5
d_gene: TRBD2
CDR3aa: CSVEDIAGGPQETQYF
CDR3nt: TGCAGCGTTGAAGACATAGCGGGAGGGCCCCAAGAGACCCAGTACTTC

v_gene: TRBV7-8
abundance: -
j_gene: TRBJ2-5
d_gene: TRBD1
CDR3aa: CASSHGQGRLETQYF
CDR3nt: TGTGCCAGCAGCCACGGACAGGGGAGGCTCGAGACCCAGTACTTC